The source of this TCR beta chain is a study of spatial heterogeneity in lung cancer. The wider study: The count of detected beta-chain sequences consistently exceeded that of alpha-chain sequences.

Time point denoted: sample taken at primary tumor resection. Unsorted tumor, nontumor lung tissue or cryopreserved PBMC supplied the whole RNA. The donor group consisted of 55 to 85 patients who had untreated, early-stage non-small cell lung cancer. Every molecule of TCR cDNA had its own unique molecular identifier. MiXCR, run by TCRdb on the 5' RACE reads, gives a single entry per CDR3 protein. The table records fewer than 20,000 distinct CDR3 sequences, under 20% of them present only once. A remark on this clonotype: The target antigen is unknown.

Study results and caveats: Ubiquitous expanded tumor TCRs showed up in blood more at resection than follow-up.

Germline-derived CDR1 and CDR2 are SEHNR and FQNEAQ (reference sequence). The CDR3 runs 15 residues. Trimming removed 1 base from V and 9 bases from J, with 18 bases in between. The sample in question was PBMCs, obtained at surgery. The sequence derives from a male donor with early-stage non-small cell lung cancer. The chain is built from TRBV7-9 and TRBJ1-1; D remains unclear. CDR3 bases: TGTGCCAGCAGCTTAGGGGGTGGGTACCTCCACCAAGCTTTCTTT. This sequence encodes CASSLGGGYLHQAFF.